A selection of T cell receptor beta chains follows, all from one sample in a study of cytomegalovirus exposure and HLA in healthy donors. TCRdb keeps only in-frame clones here, not all; method: immunoSEQ multiplex PCR. This table holds 180,000 or so clones, about four fifths found once. The sequencing sample was made of PBMCs. The receptors derive from a young woman in good health and CMV-seronegative. CDR3s include the opening cysteine and the closing phenylalanine or tryptophan. A D gene is named only where the DNA matches it firmly. Where a row states a size, it is once, few, many or the class of an expanded clone; other rows omit it.

J | size | V | D | CDR3 | DNA
TRBJ1-2 | few | TRBV7-2 | . | CASSLSGSNYGYTF | TGTGCCAGCAGCTTGTCCGGGTCCAACTATGGCTACACCTTC
TRBJ1-2 | once | TRBV7-9 | TRBD1 | CASRGQGEFYGYTF | TGTGCCAGCAGAGGGCAGGGGGAATTCTATGGCTACACCTTC
TRBJ2-1 | . | TRBV7-2 | . | CASSPTANNEQFF | TGTGCCAGCAGCCCGACAGCTAACAATGAGCAGTTCTTC
TRBJ1-2 | . | TRBV27 | . | CASSLSSGHNYGYTF | TGTGCCAGCAGTTTATCCTCGGGACACAACTATGGCTACACCTTC
TRBJ2-3 | . | TRBV6-4 | TRBD2 | CASSAAGTSGTDTQYF | TGTGCCAGCAGTGCCGCCGGGACTAGCGGCACAGATACGCAGTATTTT
TRBJ2-1 | . | TRBV6-1 | TRBD2 | CASSEAGRDKFF | TGTGCCAGCAGTGAAGCGGGGAGGGATAAGTTCTTC
TRBJ1-3 | . | TRBV30 | . | CAWSVQGFSGNTIYF | TGTGCCTGGAGTGTCCAGGGCTTCTCTGGAAACACCATATATTTT
TRBJ2-2 | . | TRBV6-5 | TRBD2 | CASGAGGANTGELFF | TGTGCCAGCGGGGCGGGGGGTGCGAACACCGGGGAGCTGTTTTTT
TRBJ2-3 | . | TRBV2 | TRBD2 | CASRALAGGGGTDTQYF | TGTGCCAGCAGAGCACTAGCGGGGGGAGGAGGGACAGATACGCAGTATTTT
TRBJ2-2 | . | TRBV7-3 | TRBD2 | CASRLQAGGLGELFF | TGTGCCAGCCGTCTACAAGCGGGGGGGCTCGGGGAGCTGTTTTTT
TRBJ2-7 | . | TRBV11-2 | . | CASSLGRAAYEQYF | TGTGCCAGCAGCTTAGGCAGGGCGGCCTACGAGCAGTACTTC
TRBJ2-2 | . | TRBV5-5 | TRBD2 | CASSLGLAGRNTGELFF | TGTGCCAGCAGCCTCGGACTAGCGGGGCGGAACACCGGGGAGCTGTTTTTT
TRBJ1-4 | . | TRBV25-1 | . | CASDPRAHLLGGKLFF | TGTGCCAGCGATCCGCGAGCGCATCTCTTAGGAGGAAAACTGTTTTTT
TRBJ2-1 | . | TRBV6-4 | TRBD2 | CASSDGRGGYNEQFF | TGTGCCAGCAGTGACGGGCGGGGGGGTTACAATGAGCAGTTCTTC
TRBJ1-5 | . | TRBV30 | TRBD1 | CALRQGDSNQPQHF | TGTGCCCTCCGACAGGGGGATAGCAATCAGCCCCAGCATTTT
TRBJ1-1 | few | TRBV6-5 | . | CASSYQGNTEAFF | TGTGCCAGCAGTTACCAGGGGAACACTGAAGCTTTCTTT
TRBJ2-2 | few | TRBV9 | . | CASSMGQNTGELFF | TGTGCCAGCAGCATGGGACAGAACACCGGGGAGCTGTTTTTT
TRBJ2-7 | . | TRBV2 | . | CASSPSTPEQYF | TGTGCCAGCAGTCCCTCCACACCCGAGCAGTACTTC
TRBJ2-1 | . | TRBV11-2 | . | CASSPTGIEQFF | TGTGCCAGCAGCCCTACGGGGATTGAGCAGTTCTTC
TRBJ2-7 | . | TRBV30 | . | CACRRAGNNYEQYF | TGTGCCTGCCGTAGGGCAGGGAACAACTACGAGCAGTACTTC
TRBJ1-2 | . | TRBV5-4 | . | CASSFQGKYGYTF | TGTGCCAGCAGCTTTCAGGGGAAGTATGGCTACACCTTC
TRBJ2-7 | once | TRBV6-1 | . | CASSTTGEQYF | TGTGCCAGCAGTACTACAGGCGAGCAGTACTTC
TRBJ2-1 | few | TRBV15 | . | CATSRELQDYEQFF | TGTGCCACCAGCAGGGAGCTACAGGATTATGAGCAGTTCTTC